The rows below give T cell receptor beta chains drawn from one sample of a study of T cell responses to AZD1222 COVID-19 vaccine. Assay used: immunoSEQ multiplex PCR; TCRdb lists only in-frame clones, some missing. Of roughly 150,000 clones in the sample, about 88% are singletons; the top ten hold roughly 7%. The sample was peripheral blood, taken after recovery from COVID-19. These receptor sequences come from an adult who had recovered from COVID-19. The CDR3 runs from the conserved cysteine through the conserved F or W. The order of the fields is J gene, V gene, D gene, clone size, CDR3 protein, CDR3 DNA. D genes are given only for firm matches. Some rows mark clone size as missing; the rest say once, few, many or name a class of expanded clone.

>TRBJ2-7|TRBV29-1|NA|NA
CSVVVPGLDEQYF
TGCAGCGTTGTGGTCCCGGGTTTGGACGAGCAGTACTTC
>TRBJ2-7|TRBV29-1|NA|NA
CSVETGTDEQYF
TGCAGCGTTGAAACAGGCACGGACGAGCAGTACTTC
>TRBJ2-2|TRBV10-1|NA|NA
CASSERGTGELFF
TGCGCCAGCAGTGAGCGGGGCACCGGGGAGCTGTTTTTT
>TRBJ1-5|TRBV4-2|NA|once
CASSQEIGNQPQHF
TGTGCCAGCAGCCAAGAAATTGGCAATCAGCCCCAGCATTTT
>TRBJ2-3|TRBV27|NA|NA
CASSSRGVDTQYF
TGTGCCAGCAGTTCCCGGGGTGTGGATACGCAGTATTTT
>TRBJ2-3|TRBV4-3|TRBD2|few
CASSQDLAGATDTQYF
TGCGCCAGCAGCCAAGACCTAGCGGGGGCCACAGATACGCAGTATTTT
>TRBJ1-4|TRBV18|NA|NA
CANSWADDNEKLFF
TGTGCCAACTCATGGGCAGACGATAATGAAAAACTGTTTTTT
>TRBJ2-5|TRBV5-1|TRBD1|NA
CASSAGTGGLETQYF
TGCGCCAGCAGCGCCGGGACAGGGGGATTGGAGACCCAGTACTTC
>TRBJ2-7|TRBV27|TRBD1|NA
CASSPGTGGILEQYF
TGTGCCAGCAGTCCCGGGACAGGGGGGATTCTCGAGCAGTACTTC
>TRBJ1-1|TRBV6-2/TRBV6-3|NA|NA
CASSSEGNTEAFF
TGTGCCAGCAGTTCCGAGGGTAACACTGAAGCTTTCTTT
>TRBJ2-3|TRBV2|NA|NA
CASRGTTDTQYF
TGTGCCAGCAGAGGGACCACAGATACGCAGTATTTT
>TRBJ1-1|TRBV7-9|NA|NA
CASSWNRQSNTEAFF
TGTGCCAGCAGCTGGAATAGACAGTCCAACACTGAAGCTTTCTTT
>TRBJ2-6|TRBV7-7|TRBD1|NA
CASTTIRQGEFSGANVLTF
TGTGCTAGCACGACCATAAGACAGGGGGAGTTCTCTGGGGCCAACGTCCTGACTTTC
>TRBJ1-3|TRBV9|NA|NA
CASSVGSTGNTIYF
TGTGCCAGCAGCGTAGGGTCCACTGGAAACACCATATATTTT
>TRBJ2-2|TRBV9|TRBD2|NA
CASSVVAGGPTNTGELFF
TGTGCCAGCAGCGTAGTGGCGGGGGGCCCCACGAACACCGGGGAGCTGTTTTTT
>TRBJ2-1|TRBV29-1|NA|NA
CSVASRNEQFF
TGCAGCGTTGCTTCTCGTAATGAGCAGTTCTTC
>TRBJ2-1|TRBV5-1|TRBD1|NA
CASSPDRGQGNEQFF
TGCGCCAGCAGCCCCGACAGGGGGCAGGGAAATGAGCAGTTCTTC
>TRBJ2-7|TRBV7-6|TRBD2|NA
CASSRPGLAGETYEQYF
TGTGCCAGCAGCCGCCCGGGACTAGCGGGGGAGACCTACGAGCAGTACTTC
>TRBJ2-7|TRBV4-3|NA|NA
CASSQLEGQAYEQYF
TGCGCCAGCAGCCAACTGGAGGGTCAAGCTTACGAGCAGTACTTC
>TRBJ2-2|TRBV24-1|TRBD2|NA
CATSARGGASGELFF
TGTGCCACCAGTGCTCGCGGGGGGGCCTCCGGGGAGCTGTTTTTT
>TRBJ1-5|TRBV6-2/TRBV6-3|NA|NA
CASSTTTGRSSNQPQHF
TGTGCCAGCAGTACTACTACAGGGAGGTCTAGCAATCAGCCCCAGCATTTT
>TRBJ2-1|TRBV4-1|TRBD2|NA
CASSQDWTSGRRLQDEQFF
TGCGCCAGCAGCCAAGATTGGACTAGCGGGAGGCGCCTTCAGGATGAGCAGTTCTTC